The sequence of this TCR beta chain was determined in a study of T cells after yellow fever vaccination (dated 2019 in TCRdb). Regarding the research as a whole: Libraries from fractions with low cell numbers were prepared with the SMART-Seq v4 Ultra Low Input RNA kit. Two healthy male donors made up the cohort, one aged 18 to 29 years and the other aged 30 to 39 years. To track T-cell clones before and after primary and booster YFV17D yellow fever vaccination, bulk TCR alpha and beta repertoires were sequenced longitudinally. Blood was collected at multiple timepoints before and after primary and secondary immunization, and bulk PBMC replicates and cell subsets were isolated.

TCR cDNA was made using 5'RACE template switching, a step that added a universal primer site and unique molecular identifiers. Priming for cDNA synthesis came from both the TCR alpha and TCR beta constant segments. Libraries were amplified in two PCR steps, with sample barcodes and sequencing adapters added in the second step. Sequencing of the libraries was done on either Illumina HiSeq 2500 (2x100 bp) or NovaSeq (2x150 bp). The study's own analysis went as follows. MIGEC handled demultiplexing of reads and collapsing into UMI consensus sequences, while MiXCR performed V(D)J alignment. Vaccine-responding clonotypes were defined with edgeR using replicate PBMC samples, requiring FDR below 0.01 and a log2 fold change above 5 up to day 15. Each bulk clonotype was labeled CD4 or CD8 based on which sequenced repertoire, CD4 or CD8, contained the clonotype at higher abundance. The public sequencing data were trimmed at Q25 with fastp and processed into clonotypes with MiXCR by TCRdb, which kept only in-frame beta chains. Records with the same CDR3 protein are collapsed into one entry carrying the most frequent genes and DNA. None of the V and J calls come from the authors' own analysis; TCRdb made them. The sample records hundreds of thousands of distinct CDR3 sequences, roughly 9.4% of which are singletons. The leading ten clones occupy roughly 17% of the sample.

What the research found in general, with its limitations: The study included only a couple of donors, which limits how far the findings can be generalized. Because abundant contaminating clonotypes from the bulk population could be contained in FACS-sorted repertoires, computational filtering was required. A small fraction of clonotypes showed up in both the CD4 and CD8 compartments, probably as a result of convergent recombination. Compared with the primary T-cell response, the secondary T-cell response was faster but weaker, reaching its peak on day 5 rather than on day 15. Most clones expanded after primary vaccination were re-detected after the booster (around 96% of CD4 and about nine tenths of CD8), suggesting broad memory maintenance.

The germline V gene sets CDR1 to ENHRY and CDR2 to SYGVKD. The CDR3 runs 17 amino acids, cysteine and phenylalanine included. Only the CDR3 portion is preserved as DNA: 51 bases, with reading frame beginning at the first base. Trimming takes 10 bases off V and 1 base off J; junction bases not matched to a gene: 17. This clonotype has a count of ten or more. Its antigen has not been determined. No much larger clonotype is one base removed from it; base qualities were not supplied. Sample treatment or condition, as interpreted from the label and publication: live attenuated yellow fever vaccine strain. At every blood-draw timepoint, two biological replicates of bulk PBMCs were collected. A standard Ficoll-Paque protocol was used to isolate PBMCs from peripheral blood. RNA was extracted with TriZol from bulk PBMCs, CD4 and CD8 fractions, and dextramer-positive and dextramer-negative fractions.

The receptor's source is a man aged 18-30 years who received the YFV17D yellow fever vaccine. In this chain, TRBV10-3 is recombined with TRBJ2-3; 7 bases in between match TRBD1. This sample comprised PBMCs, obtained on the day of the first yellow fever vaccination. The DNA sequence is given as TGTGCCACCTACACCAAGACAGGGTCTCCGGGCACAGATACGCAGTATTTT. This codes for CATYTKTGSPGTDTQYF.